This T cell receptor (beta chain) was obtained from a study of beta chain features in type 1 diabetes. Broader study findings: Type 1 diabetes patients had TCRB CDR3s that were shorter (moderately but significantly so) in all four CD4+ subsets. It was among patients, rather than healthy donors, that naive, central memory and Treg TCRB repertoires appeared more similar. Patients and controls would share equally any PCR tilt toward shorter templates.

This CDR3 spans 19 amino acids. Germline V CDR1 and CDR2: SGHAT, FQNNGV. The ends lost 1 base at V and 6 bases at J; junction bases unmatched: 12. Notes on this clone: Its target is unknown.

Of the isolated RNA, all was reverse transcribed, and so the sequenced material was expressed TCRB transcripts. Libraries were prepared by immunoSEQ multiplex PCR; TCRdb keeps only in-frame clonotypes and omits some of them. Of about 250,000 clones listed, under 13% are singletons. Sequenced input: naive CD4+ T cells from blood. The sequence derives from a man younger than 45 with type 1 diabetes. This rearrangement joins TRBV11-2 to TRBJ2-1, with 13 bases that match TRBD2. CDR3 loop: CASSLVGTTTSGGFNEQFF. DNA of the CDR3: TGTGCCAGCAGCTTAGTCGGGACGACGACTAGCGGGGGGTTCAATGAGCAGTTCTTC.